The entry below describes one TCR beta chain. Its specificity is unknown. Time point reported: newly diagnosed, previously untreated cHL patient sample. Purified CD4+ T cells were obtained from thawed PBMCs through magnetic negative selection. Newly diagnosed, untreated classical Hodgkin lymphoma PBMCs served as comparison. From germline, CDR1 is SGHRS and CDR2 YFSETQ. With 2 bases removed from V and 7 bases from J, the gap between germline ends came to 12 bases. There are 14 residues in the CDR3. This record belongs to a study of PD-1 blockade in classical Hodgkin lymphoma. Study-wide findings and caveats: Compared with healthy donors, newly diagnosed patients reportedly showed lower baseline TCR diversity. Whatever underlies the repertoire differences (possibly disease activity or prior therapy) remains undefined.

This table comes from immunoSEQ multiplex PCR, and its TCRdb copy is limited to in-frame clones, with some not included. The sample has about 23,000 clones; more than 85% are singletons. The receptor was derived from a human donor with classical Hodgkin lymphoma. Sample: CD4+ T cells from blood. The chain employs TRBV5-1 and TRBJ2-2, with a weak D call TRBD2 (5 bases). Written as DNA, the CDR3 is TGCGCCAGCAGCTTATTCGGGGAAGGCGGGGAGCTGTTTTTT. This translates into CASSLFGEGGELFF.